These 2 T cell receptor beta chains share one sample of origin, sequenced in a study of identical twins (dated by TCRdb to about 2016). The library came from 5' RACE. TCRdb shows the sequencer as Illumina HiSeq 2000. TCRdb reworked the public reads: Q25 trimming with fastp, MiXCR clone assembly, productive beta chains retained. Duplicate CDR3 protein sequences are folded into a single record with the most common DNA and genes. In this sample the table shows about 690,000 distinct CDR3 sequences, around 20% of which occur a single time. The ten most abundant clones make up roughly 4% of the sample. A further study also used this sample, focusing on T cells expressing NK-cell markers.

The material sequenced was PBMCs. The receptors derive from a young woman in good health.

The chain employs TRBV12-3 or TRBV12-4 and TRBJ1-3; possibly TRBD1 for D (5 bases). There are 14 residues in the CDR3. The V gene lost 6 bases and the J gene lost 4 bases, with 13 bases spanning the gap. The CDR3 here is CASRPQGVGNTIYF. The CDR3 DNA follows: TGTGCCAGCAGACCTCAGGGTGTCGGAAACACCATATATTTT.

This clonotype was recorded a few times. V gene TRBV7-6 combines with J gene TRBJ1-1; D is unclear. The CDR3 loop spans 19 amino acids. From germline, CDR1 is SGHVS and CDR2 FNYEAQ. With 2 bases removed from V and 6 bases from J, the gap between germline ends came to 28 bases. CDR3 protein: CASSLCGMTGSNLLPEAFF. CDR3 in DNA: TGTGCCAGCAGCTTATGCGGGATGACGGGATCTAATCTGTTGCCTGAAGCTTTCTTT.